This T cell receptor (beta chain) stems from a study of T cell responses to AZD1222 COVID-19 vaccine (dated by TCRdb to the early 2020s). Broadly, across the study: Because spike-specific TCR depth and breadth did not differ between the two schedules, AZD1222 recipients who got a second dose at roughly 4 weeks were pooled with those who got a second dose at roughly 12 weeks. TCR sequencing covered fewer than 250 trial participants: 200 to 210 given two doses of AZD1222 and 26 given two doses of MenACWY control vaccine. Trial participants were enrolled by age into 18-55, 56-69 and 70-plus year subgroups, with 148, 28 and 57 TCR-sequenced participants respectively.

Of note for this clone: There is no known antigen for this receptor. No base quality information exists; no much larger clone differs at one position.

According to the study, the label for this sample's time point signals: baseline before first vaccination. The vaccinee samples were drawn from two UK trials, COV001 and COV002, one of which was a single-blind randomized controlled phase 2/3 trial testing AZD1222 (ChAdOx1 nCoV-19) in healthy adults. For TCRbeta chain sequencing, PBMC samples from trial participants were taken at day 0 and at day 28 after the second dose. Paper-wide results and their limitations: Most participants were white British and females outnumbered males, and the authors suggested that clonal diversity may have been underestimated. CD4 TCRs associated with the vaccine covered the entire spike protein, and the dominant responses were in regions 160-218 and 743-854. Conclusions about previously exposed vaccinees are limited because only six or seven AZD1222 recipients were SARS-CoV-2 seropositive at baseline. In the small 56-69-year group, the increase in depth fell short of significance, most likely because of low power. Because no day 14 peak-response samples were available, the repertoires could be characterized only after the peak T cell response. Nearly half of unique spike-specific TCRs reportedly recognized epitopes outside regions mutated in the B.1.351 and B.1.1.7 variants. After two AZD1222 doses, spike-specific TCR breadth and depth were significantly higher than at day 0 and than in MenACWY recipients.

The CDR3 regions of human TCRbeta chains were analyzed by immunosequencing. Concerning the study's data processing: Repertoire TCRs were matched against a reference library of SARS-CoV-2-specific TCRs generated with the MIRA antigen-specificity platform. Breadth meant the fraction of unique TCRs that were SARS-CoV-2-associated, whereas depth meant the fraction of total T cells that were SARS-CoV-2-associated. Using the MIRA data, each spike-specific TCR was mapped to the spike region that the TCR reacts to and placed in a CD4 or CD8 class. Log10-transformed breadth and depth values were compared by one-way ANOVA with Sidak's multiple comparisons tests. This is the immuneACCESS table as TCRdb keeps it, with only in-frame sequences that have V and J called. A part of the clones is gone; compared with another copy, unresolved V genes explain less than half, and the rest is unexplained. V and J calls and clone size are given by that table; D and trimming were obtained from the DNA. This sample is represented by about 76,000 clones; approximately 90% of them were singletons. Together, the top ten hold approximately 11% of the sample.

The CDR3 numbers 16 residues from cysteine through phenylalanine. Only the CDR3 region is kept as DNA, spanning 48 bases read in frame from base 1. Trimming removed 3 bases from V and 3 bases from J, leaving 17 bases between the germline ends. As encoded in the germline V gene (reference sequence), CDR1 is LNHDA while CDR2 is SQIVND. The sample was peripheral blood, taken on day 0 of AZD1222 vaccination. The rearranged chain carries TRBV19 and TRBJ1-1; no D gene is confidently identified. This receptor was obtained from an adult in good health. CDR3 reads: CASSIIIQVGDTEAFF. The DNA sequence is as follows: TGTGCCAGTAGTATCATAATCCAGGTCGGGGACACTGAAGCTTTCTTT.